The T cell receptor (beta chain) described here comes from a study of blood T cell repertoires in COVID-19. Across the whole study: Nucleic acid was either cDNA or gDNA, and it came from T cells, B-cell-depleted T cells, or PBMCs.

In the authors' methods: Nucleated cell number was recorded as an estimate derived from reference gene primer amplification. Using immunoSEQ multiplex PCR, the repertoire was profiled, and TCRdb retains in-frame clones only, with some absent. From that table come the V and J calls and clone size; the DNA was used to work out D and trimming. The sample consists of roughly 100,000 clones, roughly 84% of them appearing once. From germline, CDR1 is MDHEN and CDR2 SYDVKM. This CDR3 contains 14 residues. The trim removed 3 bases at V and 2 bases at J, leaving 4 bases unmatched. The chain employs TRBV28 and TRBJ2-7, with 7 bases identical to TRBD1. Sequencing was carried out using peripheral blood. The clonotype comes from a human donor in a cohort sampled during active or convalescent COVID-19. This CDR3 is CASSFGQVAYEQYF. The DNA of the CDR3 is TGTGCCAGCAGTTTCGGACAGGTTGCCTACGAGCAGTACTTC.